The clone carrying this T cell receptor (beta chain) has just a few counts. Its antigen remains unknown. The data stem from a study of a mutant IDH1 vaccine in newly diagnosed glioma. Sequenced by immunoSEQ multiplex PCR; TCRdb stores in-frame clones only, minus some. The sample lists tens of thousands of clones, less than 65% occurring once. Germline lookup yields CDR1 SQVTM and CDR2 ANQGSEA. This CDR3 is 17 amino acids long. The J segment lost 4 bases and the V segment lost 0 bases, leaving 11 bases of the junction unmatched. Stated time point: week 47, end of study. In the vaccine, a single dose held 300 ug of the mutant IDH1 20-mer peptide, along with topical imiquimod.

The receptor's source is a man in his forties or fifties with glioma. Some clones in this sample may be carry-over from other donors' samples. Sequenced material: peripheral blood mononuclear cells (PBMCs), taken from a glioma patient whose treatment included an IDH1 peptide vaccine. The chain recombines TRBV29-1 with TRBJ2-3; TRBD2 matches at 9 bases. The CDR3 sequence is CSVEDRRAGGSADTQYF. The CDR3, as DNA: TGCAGCGTTGAAGATCGCCGAGCGGGGGGATCCGCAGATACGCAGTATTTT.